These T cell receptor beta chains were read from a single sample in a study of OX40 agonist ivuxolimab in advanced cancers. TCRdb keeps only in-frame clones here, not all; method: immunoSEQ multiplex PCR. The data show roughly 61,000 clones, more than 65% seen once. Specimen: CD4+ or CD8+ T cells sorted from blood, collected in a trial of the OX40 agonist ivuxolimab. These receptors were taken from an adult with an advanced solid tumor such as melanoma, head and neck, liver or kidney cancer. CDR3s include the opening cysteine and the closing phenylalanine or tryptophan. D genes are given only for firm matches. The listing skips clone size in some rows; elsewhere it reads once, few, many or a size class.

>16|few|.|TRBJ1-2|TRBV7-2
TGTGCCAGCACCACGGTCTCGGGTTTCGCTAACTATGGCTACACCTTC
CASTTVSGFANYGYTF
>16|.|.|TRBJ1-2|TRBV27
TGTGCCAGCAGTTCTGGAGGGACACAAAAGGGTAATGGCTACACCTTC
CASSSGGTQKGNGYTF
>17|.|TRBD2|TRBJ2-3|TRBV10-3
TGTGCCATCAAGGGTTGGACTAGCGGGATGAGCACAGATACGCAGTATTTT
CAIKGWTSGMSTDTQYF
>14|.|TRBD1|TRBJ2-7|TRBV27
TGTGCCAGCAGGAGACAGGGGGGAAGGTACGAGCAGTACTTC
CASRRQGGRYEQYF
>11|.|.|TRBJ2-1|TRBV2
TGTGCCAGCAACTCCTACAATGAGCAGTTCTTC
CASNSYNEQFF
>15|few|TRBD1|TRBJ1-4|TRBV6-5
TGTGCCAGCAGTTACTCGGGACAGGGGAATGAAAAACTGTTTTTT
CASSYSGQGNEKLFF
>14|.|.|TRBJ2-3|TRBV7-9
TGTGCCAGCAGCTTAATGGGCAGCACAGATACGCAGTATTTT
CASSLMGSTDTQYF
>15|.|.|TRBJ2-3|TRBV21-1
TGTGCCAGCAGCACCAAGGACTCAAGCACAGATACGCAGTATTTT
CASSTKDSSTDTQYF
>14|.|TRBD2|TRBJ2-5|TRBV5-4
TGTGCCAGCAGCATAGGGACTAGTCAAGAGACCCAGTACTTC
CASSIGTSQETQYF
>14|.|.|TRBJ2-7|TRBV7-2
TGTGCCAGCAGCTCCGGCCGGGGCTCTTGGGAGCAGTACTTC
CASSSGRGSWEQYF
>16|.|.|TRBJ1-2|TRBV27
TGTGCCAGCAGTCCCAGGGAGTATGGGGGACCACGTGGCTACACCTTC
CASSPREYGGPRGYTF
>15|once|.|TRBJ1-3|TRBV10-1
TGCGCCAGCACACCTACGAGCACCGCTGGAAACACCATATATTTT
CASTPTSTAGNTIYF